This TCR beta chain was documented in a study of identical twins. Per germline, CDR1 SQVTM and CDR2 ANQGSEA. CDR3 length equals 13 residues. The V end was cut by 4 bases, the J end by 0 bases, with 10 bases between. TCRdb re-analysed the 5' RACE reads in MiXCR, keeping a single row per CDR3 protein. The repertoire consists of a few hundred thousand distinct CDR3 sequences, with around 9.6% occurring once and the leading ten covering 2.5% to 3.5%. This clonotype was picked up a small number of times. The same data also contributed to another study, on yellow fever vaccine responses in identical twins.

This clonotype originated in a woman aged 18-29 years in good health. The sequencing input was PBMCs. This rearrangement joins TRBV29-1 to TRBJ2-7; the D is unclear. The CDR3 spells CSVVGRASYEQYF. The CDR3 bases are TGCAGCGTTGTCGGCAGAGCCTCCTACGAGCAGTACTTC.